Listed below are T cell receptor beta chains from one sample, sequenced in a study of beta chain features in type 1 diabetes. This table comes from immunoSEQ multiplex PCR, and its TCRdb copy is limited to in-frame clones, with some not included. The sample consists of tens of thousands of clones, about 60% of them appearing once. Material for sequencing was stem cell memory CD4+ T cells from blood. The origin of the receptors is a woman aged 25-40 years with type 1 diabetes. The CDR3 runs from the conserved cysteine through the conserved F or W. A D gene is named only where the DNA matches it firmly. Part of the rows lack a size; the others show once, few, many or a class for expanded clones.

d_call: .; clone_size: few; v_call: TRBV18; j_call: TRBJ1-5; cdr3_nt: TGTGCCAGCCAAACAGGGAATCAGCCCCAGCATTTT; cdr3_aa: CASQTGNQPQHF
d_call: TRBD2; clone_size: few; v_call: TRBV29-1; j_call: TRBJ2-7; cdr3_nt: TGCAGCGTTGGGCTAGCGGGAGCGCTAAGCTACGAGCAGTACTTC; cdr3_aa: CSVGLAGALSYEQYF
d_call: TRBD1; clone_size: once; v_call: TRBV27; j_call: TRBJ2-2; cdr3_nt: TGTGCCAGCGCTCCGACAGGGGCCCTTTTCGCCGGGGAGCTGTTTTTT; cdr3_aa: CASAPTGALFAGELFF
d_call: .; clone_size: .; v_call: TRBV5-1; j_call: TRBJ1-1; cdr3_nt: TGCGCCAGCAGCTTTCGGGGGGCGGACCTGAGTCTGAAAGCTGAAGCTTTCTTT; cdr3_aa: CASSFRGADLSLKAEAFF
d_call: TRBD2; clone_size: few; v_call: TRBV28; j_call: TRBJ2-7; cdr3_nt: TGTGCCAGCAGTTCCTACCCGTCTCTAGCGGGAGGTTCACGGGACGAGCAGTACTTC; cdr3_aa: CASSSYPSLAGGSRDEQYF
d_call: .; clone_size: .; v_call: TRBV21-1; j_call: TRBJ2-7; cdr3_nt: TGTGCCAGCAGGGACAGGGCCCCCTACGAGCAGTACTTC; cdr3_aa: CASRDRAPYEQYF
d_call: .; clone_size: .; v_call: TRBV4-1; j_call: TRBJ2-6; cdr3_nt: TGCGCCAGCAGCCAGGGGACACTCTCTGGGGCCAACGTCCTGACTTTC; cdr3_aa: CASSQGTLSGANVLTF
d_call: .; clone_size: .; v_call: TRBV29-1; j_call: TRBJ2-7; cdr3_nt: TGCAGCGTGGGGGACAACCGACACCCGTTGGAGCAGTACTTC; cdr3_aa: CSVGDNRHPLEQYF
d_call: .; clone_size: .; v_call: TRBV7-3; j_call: TRBJ2-1; cdr3_nt: TGTGCCAGCAGCTTTCCGGGGGAGTATGAGCAGTTCTTC; cdr3_aa: CASSFPGEYEQFF
d_call: TRBD1; clone_size: .; v_call: TRBV5-1; j_call: TRBJ1-5; cdr3_nt: TGCGCCAGCAGTGCGGGGACAGGGGATCAGCCCCAGCATTTT; cdr3_aa: CASSAGTGDQPQHF
d_call: TRBD1; clone_size: few; v_call: TRBV4-1; j_call: TRBJ1-1; cdr3_nt: TGCGCCAGCCGCAGGGGGCCCATCTTT; cdr3_aa: CASRRGPIF
d_call: TRBD1; clone_size: .; v_call: TRBV6-5; j_call: TRBJ2-7; cdr3_nt: TGTGCCAGCAGTTACTATCAGGGGGCCCACGAGCAGTACTTC; cdr3_aa: CASSYYQGAHEQYF
d_call: .; clone_size: few; v_call: TRBV29-1; j_call: TRBJ2-1; cdr3_nt: TGCAGCGTCCGTCAGGGGAATGAGCAGTTCTTC; cdr3_aa: CSVRQGNEQFF
d_call: .; clone_size: .; v_call: TRBV7-2; j_call: TRBJ1-5; cdr3_nt: TGTGCCAGCAGTCTATGGGGGGGTAACTCGGGTCAGCCCCAGCATTTT; cdr3_aa: CASSLWGGNSGQPQHF
d_call: TRBD1; clone_size: .; v_call: TRBV19; j_call: TRBJ2-3; cdr3_nt: TGTGCCAGTAGTCCGGGGACAGGCACAGATACGCAGTATTTT; cdr3_aa: CASSPGTGTDTQYF
d_call: .; clone_size: once; v_call: TRBV5-8; j_call: TRBJ1-3; cdr3_nt: TGTGCCAGCAGTATCGGGGAGGCTGGAAACACCATATATTTT; cdr3_aa: CASSIGEAGNTIYF
d_call: .; clone_size: .; v_call: TRBV25-1; j_call: TRBJ2-1; cdr3_nt: TGTGCCAGCAGTGAGGGAGGTTCGTACAATGAGCAGTTCTTC; cdr3_aa: CASSEGGSYNEQFF
d_call: .; clone_size: .; v_call: TRBV28; j_call: TRBJ2-3; cdr3_nt: TGTGCCAGCAGTTCTATTGGGGGCGCAGGCACAGATACGCAGTATTTT; cdr3_aa: CASSSIGGAGTDTQYF